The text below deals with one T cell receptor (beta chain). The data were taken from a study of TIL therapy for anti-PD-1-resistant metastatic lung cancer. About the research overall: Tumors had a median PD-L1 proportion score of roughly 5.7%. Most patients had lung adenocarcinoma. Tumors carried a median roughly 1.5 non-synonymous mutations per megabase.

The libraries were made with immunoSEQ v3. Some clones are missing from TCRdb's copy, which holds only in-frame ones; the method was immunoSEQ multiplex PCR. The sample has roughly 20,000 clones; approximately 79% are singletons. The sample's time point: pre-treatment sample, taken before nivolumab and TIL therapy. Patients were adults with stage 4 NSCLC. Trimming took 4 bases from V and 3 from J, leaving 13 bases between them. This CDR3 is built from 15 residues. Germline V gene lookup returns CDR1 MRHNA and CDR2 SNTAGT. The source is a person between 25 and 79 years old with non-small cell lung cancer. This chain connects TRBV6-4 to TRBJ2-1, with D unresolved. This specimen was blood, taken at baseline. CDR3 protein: CASSVGTRVYNEQFF. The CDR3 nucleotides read TGTGCCAGCAGTGTTGGCACCAGAGTCTACAATGAGCAGTTCTTC.